These 18 T cell receptor beta chains were sequenced from one sample in a study of control samples from healthy donors and cancer patients. Sequencing was performed with immunoSEQ multiplex PCR; in TCRdb, only in-frame clones are kept and a portion is missing. The sample lists about 120,000 clones, roughly 88% occurring once. The specimen sequenced was blood. These receptors were taken from a man aged 35 to 55 in good health.

This rearrangement joins TRBV12-3 or TRBV12-4 to TRBJ1-6; D uncertain. Trimming took off 2 bases at V and 7 bases at J, with 6 bases between the two ends. This CDR3 is built from 13 residues. The CDR3 here is CASSLKKNSPLHF. Written as DNA, the CDR3 is TGTGCCAGCAGTTTAAAAAAGAATTCACCCCTCCACTTT.

The gene calls are TRBV5-1 and TRBJ1-5, with TRBD1 matching over 7 bases. The J segment lost 0 bases and the V segment lost 3 bases, leaving 9 bases of the junction unmatched. Germline-derived CDR1 and CDR2 are SGHRS and YFSETQ. CDR3 length: 17 residues. The DNA for the CDR3 is TGCGCCAGCAGCTGCATCCGGGACAGAAATAGCAATCAGCCCCAGCATTTT. It specifies CASSCIRDRNSNQPQHF.

This chain connects TRBV24-1 to TRBJ1-1, with 8 bases aligning to TRBD1. V was pared by 2 bases and J by 5 bases, with 6 bases of the junction left unmatched. This CDR3 spans 15 amino acids. Per germline, CDR1 KGHDR and CDR2 SFDVKD. This CDR3 is CATSDSGGAGTEAFF. Here the CDR3 DNA reads TGTGCCACCAGTGATTCAGGGGGCGCGGGGACTGAAGCTTTCTTT.

The chain combines TRBV18 with TRBJ2-5; D is perhaps TRBD1 or TRBD2 (6 bases each). CDR1 and CDR2 from the germline V gene are KGHSH and LQKENI. The CDR3 is 15 amino acids. V lost 2 bases, J lost 5 bases, and 15 bases lay in between. The CDR3 DNA sequence: TGTGCCAGCTCACCAAGGGGGGCCCGTTACGAGACCCAGTACTTC. Protein sequence: CASSPRGARYETQYF.

This chain joins TRBV6-2 or TRBV6-3 and TRBJ2-2, with no clear D. The CDR3 is 15 residues long. Trimming stripped 0 bases from V and 3 bases from J, with 8 bases between. Looked up from germline, CDR1 is MNHEY and CDR2 is SVGEGT. CDR3 DNA sequence: TGTGCCAGCAGTTACTCACGGACCCACACCGGGGAGCTGTTTTTT. Its protein product is CASSYSRTHTGELFF.

A single count supports this clone. The rearrangement uses TRBV29-1 and TRBJ1-1; 7 bases align to TRBD1. This CDR3 region has 12 residues. In germline, CDR1 is SQVTM, CDR2 ANQGSEA. With 5 bases clipped from V and 4 bases from J, the junction kept 4 bases outside the gene matches. The CDR3 DNA reads TGCAGCGTTATGTCAGGGGGCACTGAAGCTTTCTTT. As protein: CSVMSGGTEAFF.

The rearrangement uses TRBV12-3 or TRBV12-4 and TRBJ1-2, with 7 bases identical to TRBD1. This CDR3 contains 11 residues. Germline trimming cut 3 bases from V and 11 bases from J; bases unmatched to any gene: 3. This chain's CDR3 is CASSLGQIYTF. The CDR3 nucleotides read TGTGCCAGCAGTTTGGGACAGATTTACACCTTC.

This sequence joins TRBV7-8 and TRBJ2-7; unclear D gene. The V end was cut by 4 bases, the J end by 3 bases, with 13 bases between. This CDR3 region has 14 residues. Per the germline V gene, CDR1 is SGHVS and CDR2 is FQNEAQ. Written as DNA, the CDR3 is TGTGCCAGCAGCTCTTTCGGACCTGGCTACGAGCAGTACTTC. It codes for CASSSFGPGYEQYF.

V and J are TRBV7-9 and TRBJ2-1; D is perhaps TRBD2 (6 bases). The CDR3 extends over 15 amino acids. Trimming stripped 5 bases from V and 6 bases from J, with 17 bases between. CDR1 is SEHNR, CDR2 FQNEAQ, per germline (reference sequence). The CDR3 spells CASSPNWGVGNEQFF. For the CDR3, the DNA is TGTGCCAGCAGCCCGAATTGGGGGGTGGGCAATGAGCAGTTCTTC.

This rearrangement joins TRBV24-1 to TRBJ2-5; D possibly corresponds to TRBD1 (5 bases). V was trimmed by 4 bases and J by 5 bases, leaving 16 bases between them. This CDR3 is 15 amino acids long. CDR1 is KGHDR and CDR2 is SFDVKD in the germline V gene. In DNA form, the CDR3 reads TGTGCCACCAGTGACTATACAGGTCCTGGGGAGACCCAGTACTTC. Residues: CATSDYTGPGETQYF.

The chain combines TRBV5-1 with TRBJ2-4; D unclear. Trimming left V 6 bases short and J 2 bases short, with 6 bases between. Per germline, CDR1 SGHRS and CDR2 YFSETQ. This CDR3 is 12 amino acids long. In DNA form, the CDR3 reads TGCGCCAGCAAAGGGTCCAAAAACATTCAGTACTTC. Translation gives CASKGSKNIQYF.

V and J are TRBV7-2 and TRBJ2-3; 8 bases line up with TRBD2. This CDR3 region has 16 residues. V shed 0 bases, J shed 7 bases, and the junction held 9 bases outside the gene matches. Germline V CDR1 and CDR2: SGHTA, FQGNSA. DNA for the CDR3: TGTGCCAGCAGCTTAGCGGCTGGGCGGGGGGCCCATACGCAGTATTTT. Amino acids: CASSLAAGRGAHTQYF.

The V call is TRBV7-9, the J call TRBJ1-1; no clear D. V lost 5 bases to trimming and J lost 1 base, with 20 bases between them. This CDR3 comprises 17 residues. The germline CDR1 and CDR2 sequences are SEHNR and FQNEAQ (reference sequence). CDR3 coding DNA: TGTGCCAGCAGCGAACGTGGACGGGAGCTTTCGAACACTGAAGCTTTCTTT. This gives the protein CASSERGRELSNTEAFF.

This clone appeared once. The chain is built from TRBV5-1 and TRBJ1-2, with D possibly being TRBD1 (6 bases). Per the germline V gene, CDR1 is SGHRS and CDR2 is YFSETQ. The CDR3 has 13 residues. Trimming took 5 bases from V and 4 from J, leaving 12 bases between them. This CDR3 is CASRPGVSYGYTF. CDR3 sequence (DNA): TGCGCCAGCAGGCCAGGGGTTTCCTATGGCTACACCTTC.

The chain links TRBV2 to TRBJ1-4; D unclear. Germline values: CDR1 SNHLY, CDR2 FYNNEI. Trimming left V 6 bases short and J 1 base short, with 12 bases between. This CDR3 has 15 amino acids. CDR3 nucleotides: TGTGCCAGCAGGGCCCGGGAAGAAACTAATGAAAAACTGTTTTTT. As protein: CASRAREETNEKLFF.

This clone has just a few counts. The chain links TRBV7-8 to TRBJ1-6; D is ambiguous. The ends were cut back, 1 base at V and 5 bases at J, with 9 bases in the middle. Looked up from germline, CDR1 is SGHVS and CDR2 is FQNEAQ. The CDR3 contains 15 residues. As DNA, the CDR3 is TGTGCCAGCAGCTTAGTGGCACTTCATAATTCACCCCTCCACTTT. It specifies CASSLVALHNSPLHF.

The CDR3 nucleotides read TGTGCCAGCAGCCCTTCGGGACAGGGAACGCAGTACTTC. Protein: CASSPSGQGTQYF. The V call is TRBV7-6, the J call TRBJ2-7; 9 bases are a match to TRBD1. This CDR3 comprises 13 residues. V was clipped by 5 bases and J by 9 bases; unmatched bases: 8. CDR1 and CDR2 (germline): SGHVS, FNYEAQ. Based on the CDR3 plus reference TRBV7-6 and TRBJ2-7, the full variable domain is GAGVSQSPRYKVTKRGQDVALRCDPISGHVSLYWYRQALGQGPEFLTYFNYEAQQDKSGLPNDRFSAERPEGSISTLTIQRTEQRDSAMYRCASSPSGQGTQYFGPGTRLTVT.

The J gene is TRBJ2-7, the V gene TRBV9, with D tentatively TRBD1 (5 bases). The V and J ends lost 4 bases and 2 bases respectively, with 19 bases between them. Germline V gene sequence: CDR1 SGDLS, CDR2 YYNGEE. This CDR3 contains 16 residues. The DNA of the CDR3 is TGTGCCAGCAGCCCAAGTCAGGGTGGGGATACCTACGAGCAGTACTTC. As protein: CASSPSQGGDTYEQYF.